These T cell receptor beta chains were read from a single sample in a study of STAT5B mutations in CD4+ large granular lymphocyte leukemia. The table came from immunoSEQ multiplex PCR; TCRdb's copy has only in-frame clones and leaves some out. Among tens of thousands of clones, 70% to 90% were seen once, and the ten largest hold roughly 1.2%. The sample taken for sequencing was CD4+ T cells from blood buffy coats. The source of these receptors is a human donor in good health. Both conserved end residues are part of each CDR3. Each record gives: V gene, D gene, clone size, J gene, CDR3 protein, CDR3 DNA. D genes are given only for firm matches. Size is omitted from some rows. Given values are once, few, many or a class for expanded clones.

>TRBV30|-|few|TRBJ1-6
CAWSVSPQSNSPLHF
TGTGCCTGGAGTGTATCCCCACAGTCTAATTCACCCCTCCACTTT
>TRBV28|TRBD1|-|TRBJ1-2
CASSLPGQGSIGYGYTF
TGTGCCAGCAGCCTTCCGGGACAGGGGTCCATAGGTTATGGCTACACCTTC
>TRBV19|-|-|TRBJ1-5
CASSTRTGSNQPQHF
TGTGCCAGTAGTACCCGGACGGGAAGCAATCAGCCCCAGCATTTT
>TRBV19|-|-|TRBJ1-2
CASSMNGRATNYGYTF
TGTGCCAGTAGTATGAATGGACGGGCTACTAACTATGGCTACACCTTC
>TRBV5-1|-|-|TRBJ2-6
CASTGFLPNSGANVLTF
TGCGCCAGCACGGGGTTCCTACCCAACTCTGGGGCCAACGTCCTGACTTTC
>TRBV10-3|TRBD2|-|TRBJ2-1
CAISETTSGGGNEQFF
TGTGCCATCAGTGAGACGACTAGCGGGGGGGGCAATGAGCAGTTCTTC
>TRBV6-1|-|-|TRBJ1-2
CASSPGGGYYGYTF
TGTGCCAGCAGCCCCGGAGGGGGGTATTATGGCTACACCTTC
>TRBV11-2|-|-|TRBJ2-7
CASSPWLREQYF
TGTGCCAGCAGCCCTTGGCTTCGGGAGCAGTACTTC
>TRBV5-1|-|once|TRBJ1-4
CASSLEGYSNEKLFF
TGCGCCAGCAGCTTGGAGGGGTATTCTAATGAAAAACTGTTTTTT
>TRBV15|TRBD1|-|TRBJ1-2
CATSRDSTGSSGYTF
TGTGCCACCAGCAGAGATTCGACAGGGTCCAGTGGCTACACCTTC
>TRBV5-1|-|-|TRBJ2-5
CASSLALDAGETQYF
TGCGCCAGCAGCTTGGCTCTGGACGCGGGAGAGACCCAGTACTTC
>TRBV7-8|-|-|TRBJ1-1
CASSHPGERTEAFF
TGTGCCAGCAGCCACCCGGGGGAACGGACTGAAGCTTTCTTT
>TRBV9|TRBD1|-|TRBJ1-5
CASSKGGTGPQPQHF
TGTGCCAGCAGCAAAGGGGGGACAGGTCCCCAACCCCAGCATTTT
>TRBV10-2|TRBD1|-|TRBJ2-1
CASSGDRGGRYNEQFF
TGCGCCAGCAGTGGGGACAGGGGAGGCCGTTACAATGAGCAGTTCTTC
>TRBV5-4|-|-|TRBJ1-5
CASSVKGSGSNQPQHF
TGTGCCAGCAGCGTAAAGGGGAGCGGAAGCAATCAGCCCCAGCATTTT
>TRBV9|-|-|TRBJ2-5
CASSEQGGETQYF
TGTGCCAGCAGCGAACAGGGGGGGGAGACCCAGTACTTC
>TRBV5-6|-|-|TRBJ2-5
CASSLMQKETQYF
TGTGCCAGCAGCTTGATGCAGAAAGAGACCCAGTACTTC
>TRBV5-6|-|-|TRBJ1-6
CASSFGDGSPLHF
TGTGCCAGCAGCTTCGGGGATGGCTCACCCCTCCACTTT
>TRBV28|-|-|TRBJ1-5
CASSSDGYNQPQHF
TGTGCCAGCAGTTCTGACGGCTACAATCAGCCCCAGCATTTT
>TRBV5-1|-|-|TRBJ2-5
CASSRGPSGTTETQYF
TGCGCCAGCAGCCGGGGGCCAAGCGGGACTACTGAGACCCAGTACTTC
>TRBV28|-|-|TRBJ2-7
CASRSGPLLFYEQYF
TGTGCCAGCAGATCCGGACCACTCCTTTTCTACGAGCAGTACTTC
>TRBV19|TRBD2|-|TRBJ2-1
CASSIPLAGGSSYNEQFF
TGTGCCAGTAGTATACCGCTAGCGGGGGGCAGCTCCTACAATGAGCAGTTCTTC
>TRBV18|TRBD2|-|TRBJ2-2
CASSPSVTSGAGELFF
TGTGCCAGCTCACCATCAGTGACTAGCGGGGCCGGGGAGCTGTTTTTT
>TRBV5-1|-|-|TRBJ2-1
CASSFALGLYNEQFF
TGCGCCAGCAGCTTTGCCCTAGGCCTCTACAATGAGCAGTTCTTC
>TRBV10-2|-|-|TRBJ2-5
CASSEGQQETQYF
TGCGCCAGCAGTGAAGGGCAGCAAGAGACCCAGTACTTC
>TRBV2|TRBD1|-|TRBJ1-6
CASSEGDRDDSPLHF
TGTGCCAGCAGTGAGGGGGACAGGGACGATTCACCCCTCCACTTT
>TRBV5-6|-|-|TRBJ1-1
CASSLGMANTEAFF
TGTGCCAGCAGCTTGGGAATGGCGAACACTGAAGCTTTCTTT
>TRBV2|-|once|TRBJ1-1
CASSAGVFTEAFF
TGTGCCAGCAGTGCGGGGGTTTTCACTGAAGCTTTCTTT
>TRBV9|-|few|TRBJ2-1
CASSRDGAYNEQFF
TGTGCCAGCAGCCGCGATGGGGCCTACAATGAGCAGTTCTTC
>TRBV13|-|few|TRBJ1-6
CASSPQTGNSPLHF
TGTGCCAGCAGCCCCCAGACGGGTAATTCACCCCTCCACTTT
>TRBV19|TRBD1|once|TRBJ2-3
CASKPGQGATDTQYF
TGTGCCAGCAAGCCGGGACAGGGGGCGACAGATACGCAGTATTTT
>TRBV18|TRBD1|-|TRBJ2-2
CASSPSTGVGTGELFF
TGTGCCAGCTCACCCTCCACAGGGGTCGGCACCGGGGAGCTGTTTTTT
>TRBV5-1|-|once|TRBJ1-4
CASSPGRGQDEKLFF
TGCGCCAGCAGCCCGGGGCGGGGGCAAGATGAAAAACTGTTTTTT
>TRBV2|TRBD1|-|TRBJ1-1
CASSGQGALNTEAFF
TGTGCCAGCAGTGGACAGGGGGCACTGAACACTGAAGCTTTCTTT
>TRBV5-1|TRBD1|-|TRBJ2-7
CASSLFGTGDDEQYF
TGCGCCAGCAGCTTGTTCGGGACAGGGGACGACGAGCAGTACTTC
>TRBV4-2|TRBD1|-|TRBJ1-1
CASSQETGYTEAFF
TGTGCCAGCAGCCAGGAGACAGGGTACACTGAAGCTTTCTTT
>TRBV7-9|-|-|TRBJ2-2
CASSLLWTVTGELFF
TGTGCCAGCAGCTTACTATGGACAGTAACCGGGGAGCTGTTTTTT
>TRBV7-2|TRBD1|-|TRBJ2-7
CASTESTGDEQYF
TGTGCCAGCACCGAATCGACAGGGGACGAGCAGTACTTC
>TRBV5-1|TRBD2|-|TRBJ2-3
CASSTGLAGGGTDTQYF
TGCGCCAGCAGCACTGGACTAGCGGGAGGGGGCACAGATACGCAGTATTTT
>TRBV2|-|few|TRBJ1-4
CASSKQVEKLFF
TGTGCCAGCAGCAAACAGGTGGAGAAACTGTTTTTT
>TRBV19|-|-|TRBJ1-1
CASSIGPVLDTEAFF
TGTGCCAGTAGTATAGGGCCGGTCCTGGACACTGAAGCTTTCTTT
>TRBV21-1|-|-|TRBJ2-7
CASSTKTDSHEQYF
TGTGCCAGCAGCACTAAAACAGATTCCCACGAGCAGTACTTC
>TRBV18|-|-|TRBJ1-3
CASSPDGRGASGNTIYF
TGTGCCAGCTCACCAGACGGCAGGGGAGCTTCTGGAAACACCATATATTTT
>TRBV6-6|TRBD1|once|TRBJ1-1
CASSYRGTGEALVDF
TGTGCCAGCAGTTACCGGGGGACAGGGGAAGCTCTGGTGGACTTT
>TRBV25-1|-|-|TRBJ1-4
CASSRTEKLFF
TGTGCCAGCAGCCGTACGGAAAAACTGTTTTTT
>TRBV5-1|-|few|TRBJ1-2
CASSLQGDYGYTF
TGCGCCAGCAGCTTACAGGGCGACTATGGCTACACCTTC
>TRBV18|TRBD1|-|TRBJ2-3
CASSPGTGGPDTQYF
TGTGCCAGCTCACCCGGGACAGGGGGACCAGATACGCAGTATTTT
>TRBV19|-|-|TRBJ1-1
CASSVSFPRTEAFF
TGTGCCAGTAGTGTCTCCTTTCCGCGCACTGAAGCTTTCTTT
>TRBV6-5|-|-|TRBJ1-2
CASRASPGNGYTF
TGTGCCAGCAGGGCCTCCCCGGGAAATGGCTACACCTTC